A single sample is the source of the 25 T cell receptor beta chains below, sequenced in a study of naive and memory T cell subsets. Two oligonucleotides, mixed equimolar, formed the beta constant-region primer covering TRBC1 and TRBC2. The ligated cDNA underwent four PCR rounds using SP2 and nested alpha and beta constant-region primers. MiXCR, run by TCRdb on the UMI-ligation and nested PCR reads, gives a single entry per CDR3 protein. Counted here are 80,000 to 95,000 distinct CDR3 sequences, about 9.9% occurring once; the ten biggest clones make up 1.2%. The sample consisted of naive CD8+ T cells from blood. The receptors here all came from a human donor in good health.

This clonotype was counted at least ten times. The chain recombines TRBV4-3 with TRBJ2-1; tentatively, D is TRBD1 (6 bases). Germline V gene lookup returns CDR1 LGHNA and CDR2 YSLEER. V lost 0 bases to trimming and J lost 3 bases, with 9 bases between them. The CDR3 runs to 15 residues. This CDR3 reads CASSQEADSYNEQFF. DNA of the CDR3: TGCGCCAGCAGCCAAGAGGCGGACAGCTACAATGAGCAGTTCTTC.

This clonotype was counted many times. This chain joins TRBV2 and TRBJ1-5, with D possibly TRBD1 on 6 matching bases. The CDR3 sequence is 16 residues long. Trimming shortened V by 4 bases and J by 0 bases, and 13 bases separated the two germline ends. CDR1 and CDR2 (germline): SNHLY, FYNNEI. CDR3 amino acids: CASSGSHRDSNQPQHF. The CDR3 coding sequence is TGTGCCAGCAGTGGATCTCACAGGGATAGCAATCAGCCCCAGCATTTT.

This clonotype was observed a handful of times. The chain carries TRBV27 and TRBJ1-6; 10 nucleotides align to TRBD1. The CDR3 sequence is 14 residues long. CDR1 MNHEY and CDR2 SMNVEV come from the germline V gene (reference sequence). V gave up 5 bases and J gave up 11 bases; unmatched junction bases: 6. CDR3 sequence reads: CASSLGTGVTPLHF. CDR3 bases: TGTGCCAGCAGTCTAGGGACAGGGGTGACACCCCTCCACTTT.

This clonotype showed up just once. The rearrangement uses TRBV2 and TRBJ2-1, with D possibly being TRBD2 (6 bases). CDR1 and CDR2 (germline): SNHLY, FYNNEI. This CDR3 has 12 residues. V was shortened by 9 bases and J by 6 bases, with 12 bases between the two germline ends. CDR3 nucleotide sequence: TGTGCCAGGGGTCGGGGAGGCAATGAGCAGTTCTTC. Protein: CARGRGGNEQFF.

This clonotype was seen many times. The chain has TRBV7-8 and TRBJ2-6, with D possibly being TRBD1 (6 bases). The CDR3 runs to 18 residues. Looked up from germline, CDR1 is SGHVS and CDR2 is FQNEAQ. Trimming took 6 bases from V and 1 from J, leaving 19 bases between them. The CDR3 sequence: CASSPALTGISGANVLTF. The CDR3 nucleotides are TGTGCCAGCAGTCCCGCCCTGACAGGTATATCTGGGGCCAACGTCCTGACTTTC.

This sequence joins TRBV7-9 and TRBJ2-2; the D is unclear. Germline loops: CDR1 SEHNR, CDR2 FQNEAQ (reference sequence). Trimming took 2 bases from V and 6 from J, leaving 4 bases between them. The CDR3 has 12 residues. Here the CDR3 DNA reads TGTGCCAGCAGCTTATTGGCCGGGGAGCTGTTTTTT. It codes for CASSLLAGELFF.

The V call is TRBV29-1, the J call TRBJ2-7; 9 nucleotides line up with TRBD2. Trimming took 0 bases from V and 0 from J; bases not matched to a gene: 3. The CDR3 is 15 amino acids. CDR1 is SQVTM and CDR2 is ANQGSEA in the germline V gene. CDR3 nucleotides: TGCAGCGTTGAAGAGGTTAGCGGGAGCTCCTACGAGCAGTACTTC. Protein sequence: CSVEEVSGSSYEQYF.

This clonotype was observed at least ten times. The rearrangement joins TRBV20-1 to TRBJ2-7, with 11 bases aligning to TRBD2. Germline loops: CDR1 DFQATT, CDR2 SNEGSKA (reference sequence). V lost 6 bases, J lost 2 bases, and 6 bases stayed unmatched. CDR3 length: 14 residues. CDR3 DNA sequence: TGCAGTGCCCGCGGGACTAGCGGCACCTACGAGCAGTACTTC. Its translation: CSARGTSGTYEQYF.

This clonotype was counted many times. The rearrangement uses TRBV5-1 and TRBJ1-3; D ambiguous. The CDR3 sequence is 16 residues long. Germline V gene data show CDR1 as SGHRS and CDR2 as YFSETQ. With 0 bases removed from V and 0 bases from J, the gap between germline ends came to 10 bases. The CDR3 sequence is CASSLEEALSGNTIYF. CDR3 DNA: TGCGCCAGCAGCTTGGAGGAGGCCCTCTCTGGAAACACCATATATTTT. The whole variable domain, filled in from reference TRBV5-1 and TRBJ1-3, reads KAGVTQTPRYLIKTRGQQVTLSCSPISGHRSVSWYQQTPGQGLQFLFEYFSETQRNKGNFPGRFSGRQFSNSRSEMNVSTLELGDSALYLCASSLEEALSGNTIYFGEGSWLTVV.

The V call is TRBV7-9, the J call TRBJ2-2, with TRBD2 matching over 8 bases. In germline, CDR1 is SEHNR, CDR2 FQNEAQ (reference sequence). The CDR3 consists of 13 residues. The V gene end was trimmed by 11 bases and the J gene end by 5 bases; junction bases not matched to a gene: 7. The CDR3 nucleotides are TGTGCCGCGCGCCCGGGAGGGACCGGGGAGCTGTTTTTT. Amino acid sequence: CAARPGGTGELFF. The full variable domain, rest sourced from reference TRBV7-9 and TRBJ2-2, is DTGVSQNPRHKITKRGQNVTFRCDPISEHNRLYWYRQTLGQGPEFLTYFQNEAQLEKSRLLSDRFSAERPKGSFSTLEIQRTEQGDSAMYLCAARPGGTGELFFGEGSRLTVL.

This clonotype has a count of ten or more. The genes are TRBV29-1 and TRBJ2-7, with a weak D call TRBD2 (6 bases). Germline CDR1 is SQVTM and CDR2 is ANQGSEA. This CDR3 spans 13 amino acids. V was pared by 4 bases and J by 4 bases, with 14 bases between. CDR3: CSVVGGPTYEQYF. The CDR3 DNA reads as TGCAGCGTTGTGGGGGGTCCAACTTACGAGCAGTACTTC.

This clonotype was seen repeatedly, ten times or more. The J gene is TRBJ2-7, the V gene TRBV7-9; TRBD2 agrees at 11 bases. The CDR3 totals 15 residues. Germline CDR1 SEHNR, CDR2 FQNEAQ (reference sequence). Trimming cost V 5 bases and J 7 bases; bases outside gene matches: 10. The CDR3 sequence is CASSGTSGRGREQYF. Written as DNA, the CDR3 is TGTGCCAGCAGCGGGACTAGCGGACGAGGAAGGGAGCAGTACTTC.

This clonotype has ten or more counts. The rearrangement links TRBV7-9 to TRBJ2-1; D call uncertain. The V gene lost 0 bases and the J gene lost 5 bases, with 8 bases spanning the gap. CDR3 length equals 14 residues. Germline assignment: CDR1 SEHNR and CDR2 FQNEAQ (reference sequence). This chain's CDR3 is CASSLAGLHNEQFF. The CDR3, as DNA: TGTGCCAGCAGCTTAGCGGGCCTTCACAATGAGCAGTTCTTC.

This clonotype has just a few counts. This sequence joins TRBV6-5 and TRBJ2-7, with 12 bases lining up with TRBD2. CDR3 size: 18 residues. The J segment lost 0 bases and the V segment lost 2 bases, leaving 8 bases of the junction unmatched. Per the germline V gene, CDR1 is MNHEY and CDR2 is SVGAGI. The chain's CDR3 is CASSYTYPTSGSSYEQYF. The CDR3 DNA follows: TGTGCCAGCAGTTACACGTATCCGACTAGCGGGAGCTCCTACGAGCAGTACTTC.

There are a few counts of this clonotype. The chain is built from TRBV6-5 and TRBJ2-5, with D hard to call. Germline assignment: CDR1 MNHEY and CDR2 SVGAGI. V shed 4 bases and J shed 2 bases, with 11 bases lying between them. The CDR3 loop spans 14 amino acids. The CDR3: CASSSLAEQETQYF. CDR3 sequence (DNA): TGTGCCAGCAGTTCCCTGGCGGAACAAGAGACCCAGTACTTC.

This clonotype was seen repeatedly, ten times or more. The rearrangement joins TRBV7-6 to TRBJ2-5, with D possibly being TRBD2 (6 bases). CDR1 is SGHVS, CDR2 FNYEAQ, per germline. The V gene lost 2 bases and the J gene lost 6 bases, with 10 bases spanning the gap. The length of the CDR3 is 13 residues. In DNA form, the CDR3 reads TGTGCCAGCAGCTTAACGGCGGGGAAGACCCAGTACTTC. This gives the protein CASSLTAGKTQYF.

This clonotype has only a few counts. In nucleotides, the CDR3 is TGCGCCAGCAGCCAATACAGGGGGCAATACGAGCAGTACTTC. The encoded protein is CASSQYRGQYEQYF. The gene calls are TRBV4-1 and TRBJ2-7; TRBD1 agrees at 9 bases. The CDR3 sequence is 14 residues long. Trimming cost V 2 bases and J 4 bases; bases outside gene matches: 3. Germline V gene data show CDR1 as MGHRA and CDR2 as YSYEKL.

This clonotype was found a few times. V usage is TRBV20-1 and J usage is TRBJ2-2; the D gene is possibly TRBD1 (6 bases). Germline CDR1 is DFQATT and CDR2 is SNEGSKA (reference sequence). V lost 0 bases to trimming and J lost 3 bases, with 14 bases between them. CDR3 size: 16 residues. CDR3 DNA: TGCAGTGCTAGAGATCCTAGGCAGGGGTACACCGGGGAGCTGTTTTTT. Translated, it gives CSARDPRQGYTGELFF.

The chain has TRBV5-1 and TRBJ2-3, with TRBD1 matching over 8 bases. V was clipped by 4 bases and J by 4 bases; unmatched bases: 14. The CDR3 has 17 amino acids. Germline-derived CDR1 and CDR2 are SGHRS and YFSETQ. Written as DNA, the CDR3 is TGCGCCAGCAGCCCTATAGCAGGGGGCGCAAGCTCAGATACGCAGTATTTT. It encodes CASSPIAGGASSDTQYF. The full variable domain, its missing parts supplied by reference TRBV5-1 and TRBJ2-3, is KAGVTQTPRYLIKTRGQQVTLSCSPISGHRSVSWYQQTPGQGLQFLFEYFSETQRNKGNFPGRFSGRQFSNSRSEMNVSTLELGDSALYLCASSPIAGGASSDTQYFGPGTRLTVL.

This clonotype has a handful of counts. V is TRBV27 and J is TRBJ2-1; D may be TRBD1 (6 bases). Germline V gene lookup returns CDR1 MNHEY and CDR2 SMNVEV (reference sequence). The CDR3 sequence is 13 residues long. Trimming pared 6 bases from V and 3 bases from J, leaving 9 bases between. DNA of the CDR3: TGTGCCAGCAGAACAGGGTACTACAATGAGCAGTTCTTC. Residues: CASRTGYYNEQFF.

This clonotype was seen only a few times. The chain couples TRBV29-1 to TRBJ1-1; D gene unclear. The V gene lost 7 bases and the J gene lost 4 bases, with 25 bases spanning the gap. This CDR3 has 16 amino acids. Germline loops: CDR1 SQVTM, CDR2 ANQGSEA. This chain's CDR3 is CSARWTLSGASTEAFF. CDR3 sequence (DNA): TGCAGCGCTCGTTGGACCCTTTCCGGTGCGAGCACTGAAGCTTTCTTT.

This clonotype was seen a handful of times. The V gene is TRBV7-9, the J gene TRBJ2-1; TRBD1 is a possible D gene (5 bases). V was trimmed by 2 bases and J by 8 bases, leaving 10 bases between them. The CDR3 runs 13 residues. Germline assignment: CDR1 SEHNR and CDR2 FQNEAQ (reference sequence). CDR3 coding DNA: TGTGCCAGCAGCTTACAGGGATTACATGAGCAGTTCTTC. The encoded protein is CASSLQGLHEQFF. The full variable domain, in which reference TRBV7-9 and TRBJ2-1 provide the parts outside the CDR3, is DTGVSQNPRHKITKRGQNVTFRCDPISEHNRLYWYRQTLGQGPEFLTYFQNEAQLEKSRLLSDRFSAERPKGSFSTLEIQRTEQGDSAMYLCASSLQGLHEQFFGPGTRLTVL.

This clonotype was found a few times. The chain combines TRBV19 with TRBJ2-3, with a possible D match to TRBD1 (6 bases). The germline CDR1 and CDR2 sequences are LNHDA and SQIVND (reference sequence). Trimming cost V 7 bases and J 1 base, with 21 bases left between them. CDR3 length: 17 residues. DNA of the CDR3: TGTGCCAGTAATCCTGCCCCCAGGGGTTTGGGCACAGATACGCAGTATTTT. Translating gives CASNPAPRGLGTDTQYF.

This clonotype came up many times. This rearrangement joins TRBV9 to TRBJ2-3; TRBD2 matches 7 bases. The V and J ends lost 0 bases and 1 base, in that order; junction bases with no gene match: 2. The CDR3 runs to 15 residues. The germline V gene encodes CDR1 SGDLS and CDR2 YYNGEE. The chain's CDR3 is CASSVDTSGTDTQYF. CDR3 nucleotide sequence: TGTGCCAGCAGCGTAGATACTAGCGGCACAGATACGCAGTATTTT.

This clonotype was recorded many times. The chain employs TRBV28 and TRBJ2-7; TRBD2 aligns across 7 bases. V lost 0 bases to trimming and J lost 1 base; unmatched junction nucleotides: 3. The germline V gene encodes CDR1 MDHEN and CDR2 SYDVKM. This CDR3 spans 15 amino acids. The CDR3 here is CASSLWRESSYEQYF. The CDR3 bases are TGTGCCAGCAGTTTATGGCGGGAGAGTTCCTACGAGCAGTACTTC.